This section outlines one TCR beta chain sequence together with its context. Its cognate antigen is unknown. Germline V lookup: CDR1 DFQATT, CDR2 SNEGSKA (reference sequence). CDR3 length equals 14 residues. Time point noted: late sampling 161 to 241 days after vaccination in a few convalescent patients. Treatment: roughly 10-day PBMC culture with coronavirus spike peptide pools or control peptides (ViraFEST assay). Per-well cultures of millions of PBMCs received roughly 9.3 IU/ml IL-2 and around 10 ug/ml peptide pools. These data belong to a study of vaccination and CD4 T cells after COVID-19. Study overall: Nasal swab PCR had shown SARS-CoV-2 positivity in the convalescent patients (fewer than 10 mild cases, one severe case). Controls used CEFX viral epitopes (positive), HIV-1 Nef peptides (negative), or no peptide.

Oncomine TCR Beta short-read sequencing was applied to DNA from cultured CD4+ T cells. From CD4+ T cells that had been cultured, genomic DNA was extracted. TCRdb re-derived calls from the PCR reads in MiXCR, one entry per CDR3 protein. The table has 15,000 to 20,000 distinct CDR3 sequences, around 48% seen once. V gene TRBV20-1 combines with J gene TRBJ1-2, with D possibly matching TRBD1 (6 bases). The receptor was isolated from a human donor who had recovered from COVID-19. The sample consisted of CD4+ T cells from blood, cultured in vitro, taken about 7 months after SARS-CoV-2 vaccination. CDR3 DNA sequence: TGCAGCGCTGTGGGGACAACCATGGAGTATGGCTACACCTTC. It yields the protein CSAVGTTMEYGYTF.